Following are 25 T cell receptor beta chains from one sample sequenced in a study of shared clonotypes between healthy human individuals. The protocol was immunoSEQ multiplex PCR, while the TCRdb copy is restricted to in-frame clones and leaves out a portion. This table has around 700,000 clones, 92% appearing once. Naive CD8 cells lacked CD45RO, underwent positive selection for CCR7 and left out terminally differentiated effector memory CD45RA+ cells. Material: naive CD8+ T cells sorted from blood. These receptors all come from a man between 25 and 39 years old in good health.

The gene calls are TRBV15 and TRBJ1-5; no reliable D call. The CDR3 has 12 residues. Germline V CDR1 and CDR2: LNHNV, YYDKDF (reference sequence). The V gene lost 0 bases and the J gene lost 12 bases, with 9 bases spanning the gap. CDR3 protein: CATSRDSSHQHF. In nucleotides, the CDR3 is TGTGCCACCAGCAGAGATTCGAGTCACCAGCATTTT.

This chain joins TRBV7-2 and TRBJ2-7; TRBD2 matches at 9 bases. Germline V lookup: CDR1 SGHTA, CDR2 FQGNSA. After removal of 1 base from V and 1 base from J, the junction contained 5 bases not matched to a gene. The CDR3 contains 16 residues. The CDR3 DNA sequence: TGTGCCAGCAGCTTAGAAGGGCTAGCGGGATCCTACGAGCAGTACTTC. Translating it yields CASSLEGLAGSYEQYF.

The CDR3 DNA sequence: TGTGCCAGCAGCTTAGTTTTGAAGGATACGCAGTATTTT. This gives the protein CASSLVLKDTQYF. J is TRBJ2-3 and V is TRBV7-9; no clear D. Trimming removed 1 base from V and 6 bases from J, with 8 bases in between. This CDR3 region has 13 residues. CDR1 is SEHNR, CDR2 FQNEAQ, per germline (reference sequence).

The chain has TRBV5-5 and TRBJ1-4; TRBD1 matches at 8 bases. Germline V lookup: CDR1 SGHKS, CDR2 YYEKEE (reference sequence). The CDR3 spans 19 residues. After removal of 0 bases from V and 0 bases from J, the junction contained 10 bases not matched to a gene. The CDR3 loop reads CASSLAGTGWGTTNEKLFF. Written as DNA, the CDR3 is TGTGCCAGCAGCTTGGCCGGGACAGGTTGGGGCACAACTAATGAAAAACTGTTTTTT.

Comment on this clone: One end of the junction fails to match germline, which may point to a read error. This chain links TRBV2 with TRBJ2-7; 7 bases are a match to TRBD2. This CDR3 is 15 amino acids long. The germline V gene encodes CDR1 SNHLY and CDR2 FYNNEI. This chain's CDR3 is CASLPSGISSYEQCF. Here the CDR3 DNA reads TGTGCCAGCCTTCCCAGCGGGATTAGCTCCTACGAGCAGTGCTTC.

This rearrangement joins TRBV18 to TRBJ2-1; D might be TRBD2 (6 bases). CDR1 and CDR2 (germline): KGHSH, LQKENI. Trimming pared 0 bases from V and 10 bases from J, leaving 10 bases between. The CDR3 runs to 13 residues. The CDR3 protein is CASSPPEGDEQFF. CDR3 DNA sequence: TGTGCCAGCTCACCACCGGAGGGAGACGAGCAGTTCTTC.

The chain uses TRBV28 and TRBJ2-1, with TRBD2 matching over 11 bases. This CDR3 spans 19 amino acids. CDR1 and CDR2 from the germline V gene are MDHEN and SYDVKM. Losses at the gene ends were 2 bases for V and 4 bases for J; bases not matched to a gene: 13. DNA of the CDR3: TGTGCCAGCAGTTTAGAGACTAGCGGGAACCTCTGGGGATACAATGAGCAGTTCTTC. It yields the protein CASSLETSGNLWGYNEQFF.

The chain links TRBV5-1 to TRBJ2-7; 8 bases fit TRBD1. Germline loops: CDR1 SGHRS, CDR2 YFSETQ. The V and J ends lost 7 bases and 2 bases, in that order; junction bases with no gene match: 11. The CDR3 runs 15 residues. CDR3 residues: CASGPGKTGAYEQYF. CDR3 DNA: TGCGCCAGCGGCCCAGGGAAGACAGGGGCCTACGAGCAGTACTTC.

V usage is TRBV19 and J usage is TRBJ2-1; TRBD2 agrees at 9 bases. Germline V gene lookup returns CDR1 LNHDA and CDR2 SQIVND (reference sequence). The ends lost 7 bases at V and 8 bases at J; junction bases unmatched: 9. The CDR3 has 14 amino acids. This CDR3 is CASNSLAGGHEQFF. The CDR3 coding sequence is TGTGCCAGTAATTCTTTGGCGGGAGGGCATGAGCAGTTCTTC.

The rearrangement joins TRBV28 to TRBJ2-1, with unresolved D. V was shortened by 1 base and J by 0 bases, with 13 bases between the two germline ends. In germline, CDR1 is MDHEN, CDR2 SYDVKM. The CDR3 has 17 residues. In DNA, the CDR3 is TGTGCCAGCAGTTTATTCCAGGTTACAAGCTCCTACAATGAGCAGTTCTTC. This gives the protein CASSLFQVTSSYNEQFF.

This chain joins TRBV6-5 and TRBJ1-4, with D unclear. CDR3 length: 14 residues. Germline values: CDR1 MNHEY, CDR2 SVGAGI. V was trimmed by 5 bases and J by 3 bases, leaving 10 bases between them. The CDR3 DNA reads as TGTGCCAGCAGTACATCGGGAGCTAATGAAAAACTGTTTTTT. This codes for CASSTSGANEKLFF.

The J gene is TRBJ2-7, the V gene TRBV9, with 10 positions matching TRBD2. The J segment lost 4 bases and the V segment lost 3 bases, leaving 10 bases of the junction unmatched. CDR1 is SGDLS, CDR2 YYNGEE, per germline. The CDR3 sequence is 16 residues long. The CDR3 coding sequence is TGTGCCAGCAGCGAAGCATCGGGACTAGCGATATACGAGCAGTACTTC. It specifies CASSEASGLAIYEQYF.

V usage is TRBV19 and J usage is TRBJ2-1, with D possibly being TRBD2 (6 bases). With 2 bases removed from V and 8 bases from J, the gap between germline ends came to 13 bases. The CDR3 has 14 amino acids. Looked up from germline, CDR1 is LNHDA and CDR2 is SQIVND (reference sequence). The CDR3 is CASSISGRLYEQFF. CDR3 DNA sequence: TGTGCCAGTAGTATAAGCGGGCGTCTTTATGAGCAGTTCTTC.

This sequence joins TRBV5-4 and TRBJ2-1; unclear D gene. The CDR3 loop spans 13 amino acids. Trimming pared 0 bases from V and 10 bases from J, leaving 11 bases between. CDR1 SGHNT and CDR2 YYREEE come from the germline V gene (reference sequence). CDR3 sequence reads: CASSLGLAFEQFF. The DNA for the CDR3 is TGTGCCAGCAGCTTGGGTCTCGCATTCGAGCAGTTCTTC.

The V gene is TRBV28, the J gene TRBJ2-1; possible D gene TRBD1, 5 bases. Trimming shortened V by 5 bases and J by 10 bases, and 12 bases separated the two germline ends. CDR3 length equals 12 residues. Germline V gene lookup returns CDR1 MDHEN and CDR2 SYDVKM. The CDR3 DNA sequence: TGTGCCAGCAGTATAGGGGCAGGAGAGCAGTTCTTC. This translates into CASSIGAGEQFF.

This chain joins TRBV2 and TRBJ1-2; D uncertain. CDR1 and CDR2 from the germline V gene are SNHLY and FYNNEI. The CDR3 has 15 amino acids. V was trimmed by 0 bases and J by 7 bases, leaving 15 bases between them. CDR3 DNA: TGTGCCAGCAGTGAAGCGACTTCAGCTTGGCCTGGCTACACCTTC. It is translated as CASSEATSAWPGYTF.

This sequence joins TRBV5-5 and TRBJ1-2; possibly TRBD1 for D (5 bases). CDR3 length equals 14 residues. The germline V gene has CDR1 SGHKS and CDR2 YYEKEE (reference sequence). Between the trimmed V and J ends, which lost 4 bases and 2 bases, there was a span of 12 bases. Here the CDR3 DNA reads TGTGCCAGCAGCAGTTGGGACGGAAACTATGGCTACACCTTC. This encodes CASSSWDGNYGYTF. Supplemented by reference TRBV5-5 and TRBJ1-2, the full variable domain reads DAGVTQSPTHLIKTRGQQVTLRCSPISGHKSVSWYQQVLGQGPQFIFQYYEKEERGRGNFPDRFSARQFPNYSSELNVNALLLGDSALYLCASSSWDGNYGYTFGSGTRLTVV.

About this clone: In the same sample, other DNA sequences code for this CDR3. The chain carries TRBV28 and TRBJ2-7; D could derive from TRBD1 or TRBD2 (6 bases each). CDR3 length equals 11 residues. V was cut by 11 bases and J by 2 bases, with 10 bases left in between. Germline V gives CDR1 MDHEN, CDR2 SYDVKM. DNA for the CDR3: TGTGCCTCGGGGGCGACCTACGAGCAGTACTTC. Translating gives CASGATYEQYF.

This chain connects TRBV19 to TRBJ2-1, with 15 bases that match TRBD2. This CDR3 spans 18 amino acids. Germline V gene data show CDR1 as LNHDA and CDR2 as SQIVND (reference sequence). Trimming removed 4 bases from V and 6 bases from J; junction bases left unmatched: 10. The chain's CDR3 is CASSKGLAGGSNFNEQFF. The CDR3 nucleotides are TGTGCCAGTAGTAAGGGACTAGCGGGAGGATCCAACTTCAATGAGCAGTTCTTC. Filled out from reference TRBV19 and TRBJ2-1, the complete variable domain reads DGGITQSPKYLFRKEGQNVTLSCEQNLNHDAMYWYRQDPGQGLRLIYYSQIVNDFQKGDIAEGYSVSREKKESFPLTVTSAQKNPTAFYLCASSKGLAGGSNFNEQFFGPGTRLTVL.

The V gene is TRBV27, the J gene TRBJ2-2; 9 positions match TRBD1. This CDR3 is built from 16 residues. J was trimmed by 4 bases and V by 6 bases; bases with no gene match: 9. Germline V gives CDR1 MNHEY, CDR2 SMNVEV (reference sequence). The CDR3 DNA reads TGTGCCAGCAGCCCACAGGGGGCGCTTCCCACCGGGGAGCTGTTTTTT. Translation: CASSPQGALPTGELFF.

This chain links TRBV7-6 with TRBJ2-7; 9 bases fit TRBD1. CDR1 is SGHVS and CDR2 is FNYEAQ in the germline V gene. With V trimmed by 3 bases and J by 3 bases, 3 bases remained unmatched. The CDR3 is 14 residues long. In DNA, the CDR3 is TGTGCCAGCAGCTTCGTGACAGGGGGCTACGAGCAGTACTTC. This sequence encodes CASSFVTGGYEQYF.

The chain carries TRBV6-5 and TRBJ2-1, with TRBD1 as a possible D gene (5 bases). V lost 2 bases, J lost 3 bases, and 11 bases lay in between. This CDR3 has 15 amino acids. CDR1 and CDR2 from the germline V gene are MNHEY and SVGAGI. CDR3 sequence reads: CASSYITGGYNEQFF. In DNA, the CDR3 is TGTGCCAGCAGTTACATAACAGGCGGCTACAATGAGCAGTTCTTC.

The CDR3 bases are TGCGCCAGCAGCCAAATAGCGGGAGGGTACGAGCAGTACTTC. Translating gives CASSQIAGGYEQYF. This sequence joins TRBV4-3 and TRBJ2-7, with TRBD2 matching over 11 bases. This CDR3 has 14 residues. Germline V gives CDR1 LGHNA, CDR2 YSLEER. V trimming: 2 bases; J trimming: 4 bases; junction bases outside the gene matches: 1.

The chain links TRBV27 to TRBJ1-2; 7 bases agree with TRBD1. The V gene's germline CDR1 is MNHEY and CDR2 SMNVEV (reference sequence). Trimming took 5 bases from V and 6 from J; bases not matched to a gene: 15. The CDR3 totals 16 residues. CDR3 residues: CASSVYSGGGTDGYTF. The CDR3 region has the DNA TGTGCCAGCAGTGTATATTCAGGGGGTGGCACCGATGGCTACACCTTC.

This sequence joins TRBV6-5 and TRBJ1-5, with a tentative D call TRBD1 (5 bases). V lost 6 bases, J lost 0 bases, and 12 bases lay in between. Germline values: CDR1 MNHEY, CDR2 SVGAGI. This CDR3 region has 15 residues. The CDR3, as DNA: TGTGCCAGCAGCCCCACAGGCTCTAGCAATCAGCCCCAGCATTTT. It is translated as CASSPTGSSNQPQHF.